This T cell receptor (beta chain) was recovered during a study of cytomegalovirus exposure and HLA in healthy donors. Study-level points and caveats: TCR beta chains numbering some 160 were designated cytomegalovirus-associated. Diagnosis of cytomegalovirus status made by the classifier reportedly showed high specificity and sensitivity.

The PCR employed 60 Vbeta primers together with 13 Jbeta primers. Profiling relied on immunoSEQ multiplex PCR, and the TCRdb table lists in-frame clones only, not all of them. The sample lists about 150,000 clones, roughly a tenth seen once, with less than 2% in the top ten. This clone qualifies as medium-sized. Its antigen remains unidentified. Unmatched junction bases numbered 10, after V lost 2 bases and J lost 8 bases. This CDR3 region has 17 residues. The V gene's germline CDR1 is MNHNS and CDR2 SASEGT. J is TRBJ2-1 and V is TRBV6-1; TRBD2 aligns across 12 bases. The TCR originated in a male donor in good health and CMV-seronegative. The sequenced sample consisted of PBMCs. CDR3 loop: CASSEMLAGGPEDEQFF. For the CDR3, the DNA is TGTGCCAGCAGTGAAATGCTAGCGGGAGGGCCTGAGGATGAGCAGTTCTTC.